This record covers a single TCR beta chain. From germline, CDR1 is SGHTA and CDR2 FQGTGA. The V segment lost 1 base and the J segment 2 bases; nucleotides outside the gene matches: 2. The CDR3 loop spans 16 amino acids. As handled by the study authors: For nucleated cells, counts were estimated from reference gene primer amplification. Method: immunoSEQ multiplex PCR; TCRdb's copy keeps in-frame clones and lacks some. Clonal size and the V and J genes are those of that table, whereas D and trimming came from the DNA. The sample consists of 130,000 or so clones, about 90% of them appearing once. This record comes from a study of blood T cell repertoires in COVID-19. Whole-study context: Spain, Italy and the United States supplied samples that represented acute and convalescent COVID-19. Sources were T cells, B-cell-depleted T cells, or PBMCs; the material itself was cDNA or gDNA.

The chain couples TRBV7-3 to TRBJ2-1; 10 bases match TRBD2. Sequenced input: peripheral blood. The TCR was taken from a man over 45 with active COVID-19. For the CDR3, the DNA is TGTGCCAGCAGCTTAAAAAGCGGGGGGGCCTACAATGAGCAGTTCTTC. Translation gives CASSLKSGGAYNEQFF.